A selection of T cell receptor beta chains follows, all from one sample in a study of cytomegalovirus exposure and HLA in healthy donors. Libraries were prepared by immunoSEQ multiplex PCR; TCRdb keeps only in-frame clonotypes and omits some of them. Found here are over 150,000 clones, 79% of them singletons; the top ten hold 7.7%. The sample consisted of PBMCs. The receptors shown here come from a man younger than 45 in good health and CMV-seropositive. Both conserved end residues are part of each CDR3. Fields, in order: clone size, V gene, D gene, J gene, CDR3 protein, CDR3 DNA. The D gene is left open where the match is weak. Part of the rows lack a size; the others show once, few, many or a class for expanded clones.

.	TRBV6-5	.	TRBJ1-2	CASSQGNYGYTF	TGTGCCAGCTCACAGGGTAACTATGGCTACACCTTC
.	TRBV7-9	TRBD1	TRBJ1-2	CASSPGQGGRYGYTF	TGTGCCAGCAGCCCGGGACAGGGGGGTCGGTATGGCTACACCTTC
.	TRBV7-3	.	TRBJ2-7	CASSRFSGTQGGEQYF	TGTGCCAGCAGCCGATTTTCCGGGACCCAAGGGGGCGAGCAGTACTTC
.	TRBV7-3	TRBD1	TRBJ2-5	CASSSRGLGETQYF	TGTGCCAGCAGCTCCAGGGGGCTTGGGGAGACCCAGTACTTC
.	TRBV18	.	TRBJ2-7	CASSQDRQRDYEQYF	TGTGCCAGCTCACAGGACCGACAGAGAGACTACGAGCAGTACTTC
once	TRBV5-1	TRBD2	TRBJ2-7	CASRAGGGGTSYEQYF	TGCGCCAGCAGGGCGGGAGGGGGAGGTACCTCCTACGAGCAGTACTTC
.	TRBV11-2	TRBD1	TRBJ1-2	CASSTRTGENYGYTF	TGTGCCAGCAGCACCAGGACAGGGGAAAACTATGGCTACACCTTC
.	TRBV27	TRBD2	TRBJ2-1	CASGRGAGNEQFF	TGTGCCAGCGGGCGGGGGGCAGGCAATGAGCAGTTCTTC
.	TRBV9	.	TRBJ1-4	CASSVAWGRNEKLFF	TGTGCCAGCAGCGTAGCTTGGGGGCGCAATGAAAAACTGTTTTTT
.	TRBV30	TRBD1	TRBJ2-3	CAWSGRTGNADTQYF	TGTGCCTGGAGTGGAAGGACAGGGAACGCAGATACGCAGTATTTT
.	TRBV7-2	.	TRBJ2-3	CASSPPPDTQYF	TGTGCCAGCAGCCCTCCCCCAGATACGCAGTATTTT
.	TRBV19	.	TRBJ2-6	CASSMAGARANVLTF	TGTGCCAGTAGTATGGCGGGGGCTAGGGCCAACGTCCTGACTTTC
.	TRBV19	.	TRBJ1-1	CASSISSDTEAFF	TGTGCCAGTAGTATTTCGAGTGACACTGAAGCTTTCTTT
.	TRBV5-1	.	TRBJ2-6	CASSPTTGTGANVLTF	TGCGCCAGCAGCCCAACCACAGGGACTGGGGCCAACGTCCTGACTTTC
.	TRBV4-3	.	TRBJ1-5	CASSHGSNQPQHF	TGCGCCAGCAGCCACGGGAGCAATCAGCCCCAGCATTTT
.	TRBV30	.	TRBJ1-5	CAWSVGSLNQPQHF	TGTGCCTGGAGTGTGGGCAGTTTGAATCAGCCCCAGCATTTT
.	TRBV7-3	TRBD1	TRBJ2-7	CASSADRVAEQYF	TGTGCCAGCAGCGCGGACAGGGTCGCCGAGCAGTACTTC
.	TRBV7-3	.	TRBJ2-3	CASSLESDTQYF	TGTGCCAGCAGCTTAGAGTCAGATACGCAGTATTTT
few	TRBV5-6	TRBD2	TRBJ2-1	CASSWGTSGRVNEQFF	TGTGCCAGCAGCTGGGGGACTAGCGGGAGGGTAAATGAGCAGTTCTTC
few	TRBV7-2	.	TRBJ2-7	CASTTRGSYEQYF	TGTGCCAGCACAACGCGGGGTTCGTACGAGCAGTACTTC
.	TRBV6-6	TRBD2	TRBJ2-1	CASSSQGTGLAGKQFF	TGTGCCAGCAGTTCTCAGGGGACCGGACTAGCGGGAAAGCAGTTCTTC
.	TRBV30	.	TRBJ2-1	CAWSLIPGQPYNEQFF	TGTGCCTGGAGCCTGATCCCCGGACAGCCCTACAATGAGCAGTTCTTC
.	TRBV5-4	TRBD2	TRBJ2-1	CASSEGGLAGGQEQFF	TGTGCCAGCAGCGAGGGGGGACTAGCGGGGGGACAGGAGCAGTTCTTC
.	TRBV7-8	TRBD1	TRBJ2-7	CASSFRGRDRGSYEQYF	TGTGCCAGCAGCTTTCGGGGGCGGGACAGGGGCTCCTACGAGCAGTACTTC
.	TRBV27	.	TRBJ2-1	CASSLRADEQFF	TGTGCCAGCAGTCTGCGGGCAGACGAGCAGTTCTTC
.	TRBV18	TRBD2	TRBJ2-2	CASSLRTSGRAGTGELFF	TGTGCCAGCTCACTACGGACTAGCGGGAGGGCCGGCACCGGGGAGCTGTTTTTT
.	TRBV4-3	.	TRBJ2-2	CASSPSRAAFGGELFF	TGCGCCAGCAGCCCTTCTCGAGCAGCCTTCGGGGGGGAGCTGTTTTTT
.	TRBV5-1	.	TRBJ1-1	CASSLSGANTEAFF	TGCGCCAGCAGCTTATCAGGGGCGAACACTGAAGCTTTCTTT
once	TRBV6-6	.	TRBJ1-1	CASSYSYDPNTEAFF	TGTGCCAGCAGTTACTCCTACGATCCTAATACTGAAGCTTTCTTT
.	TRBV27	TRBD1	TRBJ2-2	CASSLSQGVNTGELFF	TGTGCCAGCAGTTTATCGCAGGGGGTGAACACCGGGGAGCTGTTTTTT